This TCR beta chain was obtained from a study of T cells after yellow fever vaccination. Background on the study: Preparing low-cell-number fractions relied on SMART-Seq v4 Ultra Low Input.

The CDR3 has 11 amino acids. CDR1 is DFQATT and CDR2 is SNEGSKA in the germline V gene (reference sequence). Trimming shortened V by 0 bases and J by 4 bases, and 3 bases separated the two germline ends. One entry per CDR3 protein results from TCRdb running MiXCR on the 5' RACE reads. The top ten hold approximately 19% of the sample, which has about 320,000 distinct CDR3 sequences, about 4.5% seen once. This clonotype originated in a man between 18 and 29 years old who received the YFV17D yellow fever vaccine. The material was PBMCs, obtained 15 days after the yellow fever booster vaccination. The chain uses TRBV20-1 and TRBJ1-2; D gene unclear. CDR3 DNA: TGCAGTGCTAGAGATCTCTATGGCTACACCTTC. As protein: CSARDLYGYTF.